This TCR beta chain was sequenced in a study of a mutant IDH1 vaccine in newly diagnosed glioma. Across the whole study: First vaccine doses came 4-6 weeks after radiotherapy alone, or with temozolomide cycles.

Described time point: week 23, last vaccination. Every vaccination contained 300 ug of the mutant IDH1 20-mer peptide and was paired with topical imiquimod. Worth noting for this clone: The antigen remains unidentified.

Clones were sequenced by immunoSEQ multiplex PCR, and TCRdb holds only the in-frame ones, with some missing. The sample holds approximately 60,000 clones, around 80% seen once. The CDR3 length is 14 residues. Germline loops: CDR1 SGHTA, CDR2 FQGTGA. V lost 5 bases to trimming and J lost 6 bases, with 15 bases between them. The rearrangement joins TRBV7-3 to TRBJ2-3, with a possible D match to TRBD2 (5 bases). The TCR comes from a woman aged 40-49 years with glioma. Some clones in this sample may be carry-over from other donors' samples. The specimen comprised PBMCs, sampled from a glioma patient whose treatment included an IDH1 peptide vaccine. The CDR3 nucleotides are TGTGCCAGCAGCCCCGTCCAAGCGGCGGATACGCAGTATTTT. It encodes CASSPVQAADTQYF. Drawing the rest from reference TRBV7-3 and TRBJ2-3, the complete variable domain is GAGVSQTPSNKVTEKGKYVELRCDPISGHTALYWYRQSLGQGPEFLIYFQGTGAADDSGLPNDRFFAVRPEGSVSTLKIQRTERGDSAVYLCASSPVQAADTQYFGPGTRLTVL.